A single T cell receptor (beta chain) is shown here with its context. This sample was taken from a study of blood T cell repertoires in COVID-19. Overall study: COVID-19 samples, acute and convalescent, were from the United States, Italy and Spain. PBMCs, B-cell-depleted T cells, or T cells provided the cDNA or gDNA that made up the material.

In the original processing: Estimates of nucleated cell counts were drawn from the amplification of reference gene primers. Using immunoSEQ multiplex PCR, the repertoire was profiled, and TCRdb retains in-frame clones only, with some absent. The V and J calls and clone size come from that table; D and trimming were worked out from the DNA. This sample has more than 350,000 clones, with roughly 90% found just once. The ends were cut back, 0 bases at V and 0 bases at J, with 15 bases in the middle. The CDR3 is 17 amino acids. Per the germline V gene, CDR1 is SGHRS and CDR2 is YFSETQ. The Seattle patients joined while their infection was active and were tracked longitudinally afterward.

The source of this sequence is a woman aged 30 to 39 with COVID-19, enrolled during active disease. Specimen: peripheral blood. This chain joins TRBV5-1 and TRBJ1-1, with D uncertain. The CDR3 loop is CASSLVGGPLMNTEAFF. CDR3 coding DNA: TGCGCCAGCAGCTTGGTGGGAGGACCTCTCATGAACACTGAAGCTTTCTTT.